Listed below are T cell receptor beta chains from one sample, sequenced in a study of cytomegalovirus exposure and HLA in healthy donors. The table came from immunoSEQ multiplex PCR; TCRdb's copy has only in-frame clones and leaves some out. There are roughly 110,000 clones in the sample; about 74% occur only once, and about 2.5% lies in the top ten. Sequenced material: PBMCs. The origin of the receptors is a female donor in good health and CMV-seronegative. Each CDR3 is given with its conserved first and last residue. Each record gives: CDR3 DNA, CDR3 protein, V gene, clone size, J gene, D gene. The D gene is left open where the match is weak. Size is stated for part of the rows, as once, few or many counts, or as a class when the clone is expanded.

TGTGCCTGGAGTGTCTCAACTCGAGAGACCCAGTACTTC	CAWSVSTRETQYF	TRBV30	.	TRBJ2-5	.
TGTGCCAGCAGCTTACTACAGGGTGGTGGCTACACCTTC	CASSLLQGGGYTF	TRBV13	.	TRBJ1-2	.
TGCGCCAGCAGTCCTGTTCAGGGGGCCTTGAATGAGCAGTTCTTC	CASSPVQGALNEQFF	TRBV5-1	.	TRBJ2-1	TRBD1
TGTGCCAGCAGCTTAGAGCGGGGCCGGACTGAAGCTTTCTTT	CASSLERGRTEAFF	TRBV11-2	.	TRBJ1-1	.
TGTGCCTGGAGTGTCGGAGCGACGGGGACTGAAGCTTTCTTT	CAWSVGATGTEAFF	TRBV30	few	TRBJ1-1	.
TGCGCCAGCAGCCAAGTTCAGGGTTTTTGGGCTTTCTTT	CASSQVQGFWAFF	TRBV4-1	.	TRBJ1-1	.
TGTGCCAGCACCGGCCGGGACACCCCCTACGAGCAGTACTTC	CASTGRDTPYEQYF	TRBV6-5	.	TRBJ2-7	.
TGTGCCTGGAGTACGGGACAGGGGGACCGTAGGCAGTACTTC	CAWSTGQGDRRQYF	TRBV30	.	TRBJ2-7	TRBD1
TGTGCCAGCGGCCCTGGAAACACCATATATTTT	CASGPGNTIYF	TRBV25-1	.	TRBJ1-3	.
TGTGCCAGCAGCAAAAGCGGGGGGGCCTTCAATGAGCAGTTCTTC	CASSKSGGAFNEQFF	TRBV7-3	.	TRBJ2-1	TRBD2
TGCGCCAGCAGCTTGGGGCGGGCACGAGATACGCAGTATTTT	CASSLGRARDTQYF	TRBV5-1	.	TRBJ2-3	.
TGTGCCAGCAGCGGACAGGGTAACATGAACACTGAAGCTTTCTTT	CASSGQGNMNTEAFF	TRBV9	.	TRBJ1-1	TRBD1
TGTGCCAGCAGCCCCGGGACGGGCCTAGCGGGGACTTATTCAAATACGCAGTATTTT	CASSPGTGLAGTYSNTQYF	TRBV11-2	.	TRBJ2-3	TRBD2
TGTGCCAGCACCCCACCTTCGGGGACTGTAGGAGATACGCAGTATTTT	CASTPPSGTVGDTQYF	TRBV5-4	.	TRBJ2-3	.
TGTGCCACCCAGCCCGGACAGGTTAATGAAAAACTGTTTTTT	CATQPGQVNEKLFF	TRBV10-3	.	TRBJ1-4	TRBD1
TGTGCCAGCAGTCCCCGGGAAGCCGCTTCCACCTTC	CASSPREAASTF	TRBV2	.	TRBJ1-2	.
TGCGCCAGCAGCCTTGGACAGGGGGAGACCGGGGAGCTGTTTTTT	CASSLGQGETGELFF	TRBV4-1	.	TRBJ2-2	TRBD1
TGCGCCAGCAGCTTGGTTTCAGGGGTAGCAGAAAAACTGTTTTTT	CASSLVSGVAEKLFF	TRBV5-1	few	TRBJ1-4	.
TGTGCCAGCAGTGACCCTGGAGAGGGCTACGAGCAGTACTTC	CASSDPGEGYEQYF	TRBV2	.	TRBJ2-7	.
TGTGCCAGCAGCTTGGGGACAGGGGGGAATGAAAAACTGTTTTTT	CASSLGTGGNEKLFF	TRBV5-4	.	TRBJ1-4	TRBD1
TGTGCCAGCACCCCGGGTCCCATTAACTCTGGAAACACCATATATTTT	CASTPGPINSGNTIYF	TRBV5-6	.	TRBJ1-3	.
TGTGCCAGCAGCGTAGGGTTGATCGGCGGGGGGGCCACAGAGCAGTACTTC	CASSVGLIGGGATEQYF	TRBV9	.	TRBJ2-7	TRBD2
TGTGCCAGCAGCTTAGCGGCCCGGGGAGATACGCAGTATTTT	CASSLAARGDTQYF	TRBV7-2	.	TRBJ2-3	.
TGCGCCAGCAGCTTCGGGACAGACCCAACGGGTGAGACCCAGTACTTC	CASSFGTDPTGETQYF	TRBV5-1	.	TRBJ2-5	TRBD1
TGTGCCATCAGTGAAGAGGGCAATGAGCAGTTCTTC	CAISEEGNEQFF	TRBV10-3	few	TRBJ2-1	.
TGTGCCAGCAGCTACCGCCGGGACAGGGGGCTAGCTTTCTTT	CASSYRRDRGLAFF	TRBV7-2	.	TRBJ1-1	TRBD1
TGTGCCAGCAGCTTCTCGAGTACTGAAGCTTTCTTT	CASSFSSTEAFF	TRBV7-9	.	TRBJ1-1	.
TGTGCCAGCAGCCGGGGGGGCCCCGCGGCAGATACGCAGTATTTT	CASSRGGPAADTQYF	TRBV5-4	.	TRBJ2-3	TRBD2
TGTGCCAGCAGAGATTCCGGGACTAGTGTCAATGAGCAGTTCTTC	CASRDSGTSVNEQFF	TRBV7-9	.	TRBJ2-1	TRBD2
TGTGCCAGTAGTTCAACGACCAGCGCCAGGGGGCCTAGAAAGAACACTGAAGCTTTCTTT	CASSSTTSARGPRKNTEAFF	TRBV19	.	TRBJ1-1	TRBD1
TGTGCCAGCAGCTCCCCGGGGACAGGTCTCTTTTATGGCTACACCTTC	CASSSPGTGLFYGYTF	TRBV7-2	.	TRBJ1-2	TRBD1
TGTGCCAGCAGCTTGGTGTTCGAGGTCGTGGAAGCTTTCTTT	CASSLVFEVVEAFF	TRBV5-5	.	TRBJ1-1	.